A single sample is the source of the 20 T cell receptor beta chains below, sequenced in a study of T cells after yellow fever vaccination. TCRdb reprocessed the 5' RACE reads with MiXCR, giving one entry per CDR3 protein. The sample carries about 230,000 distinct CDR3 sequences, approximately 6.7% recorded once. The source was CD4+ T cells sorted from PBMCs, collected on the day of the yellow fever booster vaccination. The receptors shown here come from a man between 25 and 39 years old who received the YFV17D yellow fever vaccine.

This clonotype has just a few counts. The rearrangement joins TRBV9 to TRBJ2-1, with 11 bases fitting TRBD2. V lost 0 bases to trimming and J lost 9 bases; unmatched junction nucleotides: 14. The germline V gene encodes CDR1 SGDLS and CDR2 YYNGEE. The CDR3 covers 18 residues. In nucleotides, the CDR3 is TGTGCCAGCAGCGTAGATATAGCGGGAGGGCCCTCAGGAAGTGAGCAGTTCTTC. Translating gives CASSVDIAGGPSGSEQFF.

In its sample, this clonotype was seen many times. The chain couples TRBV7-9 to TRBJ2-7; D gene unclear. V was shortened by 5 bases and J by 0 bases, with 11 bases between the two germline ends. This CDR3 comprises 14 residues. Germline assignment: CDR1 SEHNR and CDR2 FQNEAQ (reference sequence). The CDR3 loop is CASSPALGSYEQYF. The CDR3 nucleotides read TGTGCCAGCAGCCCCGCCTTGGGCTCCTACGAGCAGTACTTC.

Ten or more counts support this clonotype. The chain couples TRBV25-1 to TRBJ2-5; a possible D gene is TRBD2 (6 bases). Germline-derived CDR1 and CDR2 are MGHDK and SYGVNS. V lost 1 base and J lost 1, with 10 bases in between. The length of the CDR3 is 15 residues. The CDR3 sequence is CASSESAGTQETQYF. The CDR3, as DNA: TGTGCCAGCAGTGAATCTGCGGGAACCCAAGAGACCCAGTACTTC.

The table lists this clonotype with a few counts. This chain uses TRBV28 with TRBJ2-7; D is ambiguous. The CDR3 is 11 residues long. The V end lost 2 bases, the J end lost 5 bases, and 4 bases lay between the germline ends. Germline values: CDR1 MDHEN, CDR2 SYDVKM. CDR3 protein: CASSLVHEQYF. The CDR3 DNA reads as TGTGCCAGCAGTTTAGTCCACGAGCAGTACTTC.

The chain couples TRBV12-3 or TRBV12-4 to TRBJ2-2; D ambiguous. V was cut by 5 bases and J by 4 bases, with 8 bases left in between. The CDR3 runs 13 residues. The DNA of the CDR3 is TGTGCCAGCAGTCAAACAGCCACCGGGGAGCTGTTTTTT. Translating it yields CASSQTATGELFF.

The chain carries TRBV20-1 and TRBJ1-5; 7 bases line up with TRBD1. Germline V gene sequence: CDR1 DFQATT, CDR2 SNEGSKA (reference sequence). Trimming at V came to 4 bases and at J to 10 bases, leaving 16 bases not matched to a gene. The CDR3 runs to 15 residues. The CDR3 sequence is CSANPGGGGAGPQHF. In DNA, the CDR3 is TGCAGTGCTAATCCAGGGGGTGGAGGGGCGGGTCCCCAGCATTTT.

This clonotype was observed many times. CDR3: CAISARGDSPEAFF. Here the CDR3 DNA reads TGTGCCATCAGTGCGAGGGGTGACTCCCCCGAAGCTTTCTTT. The chain recombines TRBV10-3 with TRBJ1-1, with D possibly TRBD1 on 5 matching bases. Per germline, CDR1 ENHRY and CDR2 SYGVKD. Trimming shortened V by 4 bases and J by 8 bases, and 17 bases separated the two germline ends. The CDR3 sequence is 14 residues long.

This clonotype was picked up many times. The chain recombines TRBV11-2 with TRBJ1-1, with a possible D match to TRBD1 (5 bases). Per germline, CDR1 SGHAT and CDR2 FQNNGV. This CDR3 region has 15 residues. V lost 4 bases to trimming and J lost 4 bases, with 16 bases between them. CDR3: CASSSSGGMSTEAFF. DNA for the CDR3: TGTGCCAGCAGCTCCAGTGGGGGAATGAGCACTGAAGCTTTCTTT. The entire variable domain, with the rest obtained from reference TRBV11-2 and TRBJ1-1, is as follows: EAGVAQSPRYKIIEKRQSVAFWCNPISGHATLYWYQQILGQGPKLLIQFQNNGVVDDSQLPKDRFSAERLKGVDSTLKIQPAKLEDSAVYLCASSSSGGMSTEAFFGQGTRLTVV.

This clonotype was recorded many times. V gene TRBV15 combines with J gene TRBJ2-7; D gene unclear. The ends were cut back, 0 bases at V and 1 base at J, with 10 bases in the middle. Per germline, CDR1 LNHNV and CDR2 YYDKDF (reference sequence). This CDR3 contains 15 residues. The CDR3 protein is CATSRDMGWSYEQYF. The CDR3 nucleotides are TGTGCCACCAGCAGAGATATGGGGTGGTCCTACGAGCAGTACTTC.

Turning to this clonotype: Its ends do not fully match the called genes, so a read error is possible. This chain uses TRBV5-1 with TRBJ2-7; TRBD1 is a possible D gene (6 bases). This CDR3 comprises 13 residues. Germline V gene data show CDR1 as SGHRS and CDR2 as YFSETQ. The CDR3 loop reads CARSLGAAYEQYF. DNA of the CDR3: TGCGCCAGGAGCTTGGGGGCAGCTTATGAGCAGTACTTC.

In its sample, this clonotype was seen many times. J is TRBJ2-1 and V is TRBV7-7; D not resolved. Trimming took 1 base from V and 4 from J, leaving 11 bases between them. Germline V gives CDR1 SSHAT, CDR2 FNYEAQ (reference sequence). The CDR3 sequence is 15 residues long. The CDR3 nucleotides read TGTGCCAGCAGCTTAGGTCCGGCGGAGTACAATGAGCAGTTCTTC. It codes for CASSLGPAEYNEQFF.

This clonotype has more than one count but fewer than ten. The chain links TRBV6-6 to TRBJ2-5; perhaps TRBD2 as D (5 bases). Per the germline V gene, CDR1 is MNHNY and CDR2 is SVGAGI (reference sequence). The V end lost 7 bases, the J end lost 3 bases, and 6 bases lay between the germline ends. This CDR3 region has 11 residues. This CDR3 reads CASTGKETQYF. CDR3 nucleotide sequence: TGTGCCAGCACGGGAAAAGAGACCCAGTACTTC.

This clonotype was recorded at least ten times. The genes are TRBV24-1 and TRBJ2-1; 12 nucleotides match TRBD2. CDR3 length: 17 residues. Germline-derived CDR1 and CDR2 are KGHDR and SFDVKD. V lost 2 bases, J lost 5 bases, and 6 bases stayed unmatched. CDR3 DNA sequence: TGTGCCACCAGTGATTGGACTAGCGGGGCGGGCGACAATGAGCAGTTCTTC. This translates into CATSDWTSGAGDNEQFF.

The chain recombines TRBV10-2 with TRBJ2-7, with 10 bases lining up with TRBD2. The CDR3 loop spans 15 amino acids. V shed 6 bases and J 2 bases; nucleotides not matched to a gene: 7. The V gene's germline CDR1 is WSHSY and CDR2 SAAADI. The CDR3 DNA follows: TGCGCCAGCAGACTTGAGCGGGAGGGCACCTACGAGCAGTACTTC. This sequence encodes CASRLEREGTYEQYF.

This clonotype was picked up many times. The chain uses TRBV6-6 and TRBJ1-5, with D hard to call. V lost 5 bases, J lost 6 bases, and 5 bases lay in between. This CDR3 is built from 11 residues. Germline values: CDR1 MNHNY, CDR2 SVGAGI (reference sequence). CDR3 bases: TGTGCCAGCAGTACGACTCAGCCCCAGCATTTT. This codes for CASSTTQPQHF.

This clonotype was recorded many times. This rearrangement joins TRBV9 to TRBJ2-3, with unresolved D. Trimming shortened V by 3 bases and J by 3 bases, and 11 bases separated the two germline ends. Looked up from germline, CDR1 is SGDLS and CDR2 is YYNGEE. The CDR3 covers 14 residues. As DNA, the CDR3 is TGTGCCAGCAGCGGTCCAATCCAAACAGATACGCAGTATTTT. Its translation: CASSGPIQTDTQYF.

This clonotype turned up a few times. The chain couples TRBV7-2 to TRBJ2-7, with 11 bases fitting TRBD1. Germline trimming cut 5 bases from V and 6 bases from J; bases unmatched to any gene: 6. Germline V lookup: CDR1 SGHTA, CDR2 FQGNSA. This CDR3 has 14 residues. CDR3 in DNA: TGTGCCAGCAGCCGAGGGACAGGGGGTCTCGAGCAGTACTTC. It specifies CASSRGTGGLEQYF. Supplemented by reference TRBV7-2 and TRBJ2-7, the full variable domain reads GAGVSQSPSNKVTEKGKDVELRCDPISGHTALYWYRQSLGQGLEFLIYFQGNSAPDKSGLPSDRFSAERTGGSVSTLTIQRTQQEDSAVYLCASSRGTGGLEQYFGPGTRLTVT.

This clonotype has only one observation. A read error may explain this, as a much larger clone is one base away. Since the CDR3 does not end with the conserved phenylalanine or tryptophan, this likely comes from a read error. The chain couples TRBV18 to TRBJ1-2; 8 nucleotides line up with TRBD1. The CDR3 is made up of 13 amino acids. J lost 6 bases, V lost 6 bases, and 6 bases had no gene match. Germline V gives CDR1 KGHSH, CDR2 LQKENI. CDR3 in amino acids: CASSRGQGDGYTY. In DNA form, the CDR3 reads TGTGCCAGCTCCCGAGGACAGGGAGATGGCTACACCTAC.

The chain uses TRBV12-3 or TRBV12-4 and TRBJ2-4; no firm D call. V lost 6 bases, J lost 8 bases, and 11 bases lay in between. The CDR3 loop spans 12 amino acids. As DNA, the CDR3 is TGTGCCAGCAGCCAAGCCCGTCACATTCAGTACTTC. Amino acids: CASSQARHIQYF.

The rearrangement links TRBV5-1 to TRBJ1-6; D is ambiguous. Per the germline V gene, CDR1 is SGHRS and CDR2 is YFSETQ. The CDR3 has 14 residues. V was shortened by 0 bases and J by 6 bases, with 7 bases between the two germline ends. CDR3 DNA sequence: TGCGCCAGCAGCTTGGATCCCACTAATTCACCCCTCCACTTT. This encodes CASSLDPTNSPLHF.